This record covers a single T cell receptor beta chain. Its antigen remains unidentified. The primer mix had 60 Vbeta and 13 Jbeta primers. Clones were read by immunoSEQ multiplex PCR, and TCRdb kept only the in-frame ones, dropping some. The data show around 76,000 clones, about 69% seen once. This entry is derived from a study of cytomegalovirus exposure and HLA in healthy donors. Study context: Among roughly 180 million T cells, an earlier analysis found roughly 120 million unique TCR beta sequences. Regarding the study as a whole: Immune exposure information comprised only CMV serostatus. Rarity held for most TCR sequences, but there were some public TCRs that occurred in many donors. Within an earlier analysis, most TCR beta V segments proved productive either about 90% or about 30% of the time.

Germline V gene data show CDR1 as LGHNA and CDR2 as YSLEER. V lost 3 bases to trimming and J lost 7 bases; unmatched junction nucleotides: 8. This CDR3 is 16 amino acids long. The V and J genes are TRBV4-3 and TRBJ1-6, with 8 bases identical to TRBD1. Sequencing was carried out using PBMCs. The receptor's source is a woman aged 40 to 55 in good health and CMV-seropositive. The chain's CDR3 is CASSQGQEWVNSPLHF. DNA for the CDR3: TGCGCCAGCAGCCAGGGACAGGAGTGGGTAAATTCACCCCTCCACTTT.